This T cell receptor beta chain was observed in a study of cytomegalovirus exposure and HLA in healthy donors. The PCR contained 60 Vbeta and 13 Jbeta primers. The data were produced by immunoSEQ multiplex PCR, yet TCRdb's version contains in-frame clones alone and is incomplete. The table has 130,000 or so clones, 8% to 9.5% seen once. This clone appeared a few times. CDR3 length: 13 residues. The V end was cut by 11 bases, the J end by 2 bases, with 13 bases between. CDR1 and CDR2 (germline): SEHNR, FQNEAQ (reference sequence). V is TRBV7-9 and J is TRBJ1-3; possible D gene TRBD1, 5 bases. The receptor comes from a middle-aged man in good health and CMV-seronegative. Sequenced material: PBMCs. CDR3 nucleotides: TGTGCCCTAGGGGAGGTTGCTGGAAACACCATATATTTT. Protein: CALGEVAGNTIYF. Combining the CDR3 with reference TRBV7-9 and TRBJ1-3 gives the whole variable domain DTGVSQNPRHKITKRGQNVTFRCDPISEHNRLYWYRQTLGQGPEFLTYFQNEAQLEKSRLLSDRFSAERPKGSFSTLEIQRTEQGDSAMYLCALGEVAGNTIYFGEGSWLTVV.